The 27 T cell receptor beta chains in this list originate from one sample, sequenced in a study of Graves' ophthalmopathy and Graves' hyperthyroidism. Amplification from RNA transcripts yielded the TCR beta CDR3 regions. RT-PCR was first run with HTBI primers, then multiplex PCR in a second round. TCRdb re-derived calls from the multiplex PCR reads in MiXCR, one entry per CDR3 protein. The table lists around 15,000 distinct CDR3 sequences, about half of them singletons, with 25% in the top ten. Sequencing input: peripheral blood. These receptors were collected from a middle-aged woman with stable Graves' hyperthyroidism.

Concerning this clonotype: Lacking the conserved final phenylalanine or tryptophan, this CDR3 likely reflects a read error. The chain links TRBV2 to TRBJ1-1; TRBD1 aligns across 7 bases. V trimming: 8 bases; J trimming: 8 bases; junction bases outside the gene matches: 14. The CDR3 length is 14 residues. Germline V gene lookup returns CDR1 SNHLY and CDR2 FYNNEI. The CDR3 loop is CASYSETGRTEAFL. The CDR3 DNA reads TGTGCCAGCTATTCCGAGACAGGGAGGACCGAAGCTTTCTTG.

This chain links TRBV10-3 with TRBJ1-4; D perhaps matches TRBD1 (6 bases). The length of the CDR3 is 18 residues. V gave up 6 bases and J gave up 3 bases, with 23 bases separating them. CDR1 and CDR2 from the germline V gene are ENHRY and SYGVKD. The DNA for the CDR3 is TGTGCCATCAGCTTATGGGGGCAGGTATTTAGAGCTAATGAAAAACTGTTTTTT. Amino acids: CAISLWGQVFRANEKLFF.

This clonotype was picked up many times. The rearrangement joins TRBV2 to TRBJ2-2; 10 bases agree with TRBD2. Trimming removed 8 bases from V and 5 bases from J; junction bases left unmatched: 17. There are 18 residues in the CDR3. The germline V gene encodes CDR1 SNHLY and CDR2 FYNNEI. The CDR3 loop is CASRSPSGREWGTGELFF. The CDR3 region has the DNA TGTGCCAGCCGTAGCCCTAGCGGGAGAGAATGGGGGACCGGGGAGCTGTTTTTT.

Here the CDR3 reads CAWSVSQGVNSPLHF. The CDR3 region has the DNA TGTGCCTGGAGTGTCTCCCAGGGAGTCAATTCACCCCTCCACTTT. V is TRBV30 and J is TRBJ1-6; tentative D call: TRBD1 (5 bases). Trimming shortened V by 0 bases and J by 7 bases, and 13 bases separated the two germline ends. CDR3 length: 15 residues. Germline lookup yields CDR1 GTSNPN and CDR2 SVGIG (reference sequence).

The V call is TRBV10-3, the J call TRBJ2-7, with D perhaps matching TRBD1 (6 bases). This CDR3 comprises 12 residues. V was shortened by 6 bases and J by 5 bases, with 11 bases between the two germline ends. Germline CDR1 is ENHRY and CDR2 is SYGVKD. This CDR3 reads CAISSGVDEQYF. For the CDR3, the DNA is TGTGCCATCAGCTCAGGGGTCGACGAGCAGTACTTC.

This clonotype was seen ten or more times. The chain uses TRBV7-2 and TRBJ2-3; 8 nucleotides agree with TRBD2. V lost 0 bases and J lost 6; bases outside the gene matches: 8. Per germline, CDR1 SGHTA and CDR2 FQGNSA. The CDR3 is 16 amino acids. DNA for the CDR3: TGTGCCAGCAGCTTAGCGGCGACGGGGGGGCCGGATACGCAGTATTTT. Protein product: CASSLAATGGPDTQYF.

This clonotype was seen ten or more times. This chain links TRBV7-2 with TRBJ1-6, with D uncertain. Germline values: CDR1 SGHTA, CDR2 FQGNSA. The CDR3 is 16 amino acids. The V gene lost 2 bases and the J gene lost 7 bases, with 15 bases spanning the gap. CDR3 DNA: TGTGCCAGCAGCTTATACTCTACAGCGGCGAATTCACCCCTCCACTTT. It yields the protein CASSLYSTAANSPLHF.

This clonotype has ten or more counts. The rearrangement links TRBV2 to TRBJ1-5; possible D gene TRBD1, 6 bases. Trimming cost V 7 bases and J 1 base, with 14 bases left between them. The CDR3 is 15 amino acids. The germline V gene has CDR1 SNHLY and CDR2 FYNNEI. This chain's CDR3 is CASTPRGGSNQPQHF. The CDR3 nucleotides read TGTGCCAGCACCCCCAGGGGAGGAAGCAATCAGCCCCAGCATTTT.

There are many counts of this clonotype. CDR3 protein: CASSLDRGPNRNEQFF. The CDR3 region has the DNA TGTGCCAGCAGCCTCGACAGGGGACCGAATCGCAATGAGCAGTTCTTC. The chain couples TRBV7-9 to TRBJ2-1; 8 bases agree with TRBD1. The CDR3 loop spans 16 amino acids. Germline CDR1 SEHNR, CDR2 FQNEAQ (reference sequence). The J segment lost 6 bases and the V segment lost 5 bases, leaving 12 bases of the junction unmatched.

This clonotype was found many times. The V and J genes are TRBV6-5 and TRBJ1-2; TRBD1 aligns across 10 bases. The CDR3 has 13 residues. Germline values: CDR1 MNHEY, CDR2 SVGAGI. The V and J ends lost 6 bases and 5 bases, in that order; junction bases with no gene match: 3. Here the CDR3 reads CASSPDRGYGYTF. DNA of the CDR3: TGTGCCAGCAGCCCGGACAGGGGGTATGGCTACACCTTC.

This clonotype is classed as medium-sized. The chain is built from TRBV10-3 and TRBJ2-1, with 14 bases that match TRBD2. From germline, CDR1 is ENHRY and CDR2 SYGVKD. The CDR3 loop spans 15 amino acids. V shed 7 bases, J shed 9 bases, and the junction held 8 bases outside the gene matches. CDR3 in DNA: TGTGCCATCAAAGGACTAGCGGGAGGTAACAGTGAGCAGTTCTTC. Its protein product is CAIKGLAGGNSEQFF.

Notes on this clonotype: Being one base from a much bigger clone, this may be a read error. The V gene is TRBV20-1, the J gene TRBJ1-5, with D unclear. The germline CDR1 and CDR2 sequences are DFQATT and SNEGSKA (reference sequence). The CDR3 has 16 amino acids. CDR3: CSASYPGAYSKQPQHF. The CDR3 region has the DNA TGCAGTGCTAGTTATCCGGGAGCATATAGCAAGCAGCCCCAGCATTTT.

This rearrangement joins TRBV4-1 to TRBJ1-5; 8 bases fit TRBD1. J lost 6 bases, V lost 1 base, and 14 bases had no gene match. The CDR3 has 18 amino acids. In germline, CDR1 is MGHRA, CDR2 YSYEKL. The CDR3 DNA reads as TGCGCCAGCAGCCAAGGCAATCTCGGGACAGGATTGGCTCAGCCCCAGCATTTT. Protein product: CASSQGNLGTGLAQPQHF.

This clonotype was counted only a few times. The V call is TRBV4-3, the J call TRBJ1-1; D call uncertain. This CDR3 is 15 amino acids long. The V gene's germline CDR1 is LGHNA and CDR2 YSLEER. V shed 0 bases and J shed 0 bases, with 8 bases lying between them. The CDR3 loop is CASSQDSQVNTEAFF. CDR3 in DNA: TGCGCCAGCAGCCAAGATTCTCAGGTGAACACTGAAGCTTTCTTT.

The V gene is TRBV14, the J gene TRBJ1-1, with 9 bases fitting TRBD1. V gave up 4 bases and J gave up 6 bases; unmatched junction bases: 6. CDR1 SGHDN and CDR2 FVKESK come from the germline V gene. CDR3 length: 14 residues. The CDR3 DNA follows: TGTGCCAGCAGCCGATACAGGGGGCTGGCTGAAGCTTTCTTT. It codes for CASSRYRGLAEAFF.

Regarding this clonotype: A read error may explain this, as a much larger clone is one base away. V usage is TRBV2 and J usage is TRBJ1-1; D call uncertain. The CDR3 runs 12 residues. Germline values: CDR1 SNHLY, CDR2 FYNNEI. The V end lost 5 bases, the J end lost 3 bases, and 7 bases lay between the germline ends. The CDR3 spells CASSFKDTEAFF. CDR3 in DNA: TGTGCCAGCAGTTTTAAGGACACTGAAGCTTTCTTT.

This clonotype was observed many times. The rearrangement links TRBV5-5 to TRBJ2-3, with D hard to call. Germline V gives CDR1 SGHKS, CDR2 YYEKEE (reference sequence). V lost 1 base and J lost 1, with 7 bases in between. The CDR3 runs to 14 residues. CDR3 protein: CASSLQLRTDTQYF. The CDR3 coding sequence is TGTGCCAGCAGCTTGCAACTCCGCACAGATACGCAGTATTTT.

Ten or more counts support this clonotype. The CDR3, as DNA: TGTGCCAGCAGCAGGACACCGGGGAGGGAAAAACTGTTTTTT. Its translation is CASSRTPGREKLFF. The chain uses TRBV14 and TRBJ1-4, with D perhaps TRBD1 (5 bases). Germline V lookup: CDR1 SGHDN, CDR2 FVKESK. The V end was cut by 5 bases, the J end by 8 bases, with 15 bases between. The CDR3 runs to 14 residues.

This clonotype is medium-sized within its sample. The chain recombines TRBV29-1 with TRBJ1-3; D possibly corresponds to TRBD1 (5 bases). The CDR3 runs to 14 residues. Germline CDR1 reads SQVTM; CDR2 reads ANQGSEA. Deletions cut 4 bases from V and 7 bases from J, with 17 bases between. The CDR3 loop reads CSVVVRDAVNTIYF. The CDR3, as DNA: TGCAGCGTTGTTGTAAGGGACGCAGTCAACACCATATATTTT. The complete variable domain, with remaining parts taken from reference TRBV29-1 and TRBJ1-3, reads SAVISQKPSRDICQRGTSLTIQCQVDSQVTMMFWYRQQPGQSLTLIATANQGSEATYESGFVIDKFPISRPNLTFSTLTVSNMSPEDSSIYLCSVVVRDAVNTIYFGEGSWLTVV.

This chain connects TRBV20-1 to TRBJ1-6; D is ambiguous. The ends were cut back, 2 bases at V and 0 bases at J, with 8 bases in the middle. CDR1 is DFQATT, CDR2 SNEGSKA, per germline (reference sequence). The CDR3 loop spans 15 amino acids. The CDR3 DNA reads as TGCAGTGCTAGACTAAGTAACTCCTATAATTCACCCCTCCACTTT. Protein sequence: CSARLSNSYNSPLHF.

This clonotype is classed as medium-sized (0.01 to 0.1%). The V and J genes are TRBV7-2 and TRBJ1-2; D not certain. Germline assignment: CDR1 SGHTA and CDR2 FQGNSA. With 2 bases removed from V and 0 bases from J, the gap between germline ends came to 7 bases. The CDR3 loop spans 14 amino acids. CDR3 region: CASSLLSSNYGYTF. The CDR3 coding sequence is TGTGCCAGCAGCTTACTAAGTTCTAACTATGGCTACACCTTC.

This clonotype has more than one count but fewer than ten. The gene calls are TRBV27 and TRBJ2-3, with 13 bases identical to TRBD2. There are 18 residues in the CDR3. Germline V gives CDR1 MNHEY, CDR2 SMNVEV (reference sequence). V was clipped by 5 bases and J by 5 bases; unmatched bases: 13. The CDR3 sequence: CASSLNGLAGAREDTQYF. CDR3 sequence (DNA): TGTGCCAGCAGTCTCAACGGACTAGCGGGAGCTAGGGAAGATACGCAGTATTTT.

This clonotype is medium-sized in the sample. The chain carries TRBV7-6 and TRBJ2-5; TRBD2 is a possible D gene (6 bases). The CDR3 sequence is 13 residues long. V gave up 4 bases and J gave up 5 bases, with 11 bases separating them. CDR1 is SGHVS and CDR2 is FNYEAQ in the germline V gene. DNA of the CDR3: TGTGCCAGCAGCTCGGGAGTAGGGGAGACCCAGTACTTC. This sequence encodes CASSSGVGETQYF. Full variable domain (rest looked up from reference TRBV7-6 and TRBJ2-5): GAGVSQSPRYKVTKRGQDVALRCDPISGHVSLYWYRQALGQGPEFLTYFNYEAQQDKSGLPNDRFSAERPEGSISTLTIQRTEQRDSAMYRCASSSGVGETQYFGPGTRLLVL.

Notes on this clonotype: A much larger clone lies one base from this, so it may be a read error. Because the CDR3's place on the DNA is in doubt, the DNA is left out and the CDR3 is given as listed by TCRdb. The CDR3 reads CASSVAGGADTQNF. The chain has TRBV2 and TRBJ2-3; TRBD2, as called in the table, went unchecked against the DNA. The CDR3 has 14 amino acids, counting both end residues. Germline values: CDR1 SNHLY, CDR2 FYNNEI.

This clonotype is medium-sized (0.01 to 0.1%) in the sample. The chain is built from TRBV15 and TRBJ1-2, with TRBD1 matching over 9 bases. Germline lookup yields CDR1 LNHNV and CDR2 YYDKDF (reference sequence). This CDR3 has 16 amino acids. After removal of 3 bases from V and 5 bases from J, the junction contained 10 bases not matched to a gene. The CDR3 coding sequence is TGTGCCACCAGCAGCCGGGACAGGGTGCTCCTGTATGGCTACACCTTC. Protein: CATSSRDRVLLYGYTF.

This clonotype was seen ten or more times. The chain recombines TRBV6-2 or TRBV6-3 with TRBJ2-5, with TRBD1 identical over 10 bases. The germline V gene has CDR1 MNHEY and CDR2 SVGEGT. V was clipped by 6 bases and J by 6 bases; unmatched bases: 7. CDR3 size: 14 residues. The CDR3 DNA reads TGTGCCAGCAGCCAGACAGGGGGCAGGAAGACCCAGTACTTC. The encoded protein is CASSQTGGRKTQYF.

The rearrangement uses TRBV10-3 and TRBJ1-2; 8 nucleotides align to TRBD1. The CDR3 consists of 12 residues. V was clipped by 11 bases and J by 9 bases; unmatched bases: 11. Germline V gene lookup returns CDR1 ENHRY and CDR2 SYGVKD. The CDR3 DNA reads TGTGCCGTTGCAGGGGGCATTGATAGCTACACCTTC. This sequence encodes CAVAGGIDSYTF.